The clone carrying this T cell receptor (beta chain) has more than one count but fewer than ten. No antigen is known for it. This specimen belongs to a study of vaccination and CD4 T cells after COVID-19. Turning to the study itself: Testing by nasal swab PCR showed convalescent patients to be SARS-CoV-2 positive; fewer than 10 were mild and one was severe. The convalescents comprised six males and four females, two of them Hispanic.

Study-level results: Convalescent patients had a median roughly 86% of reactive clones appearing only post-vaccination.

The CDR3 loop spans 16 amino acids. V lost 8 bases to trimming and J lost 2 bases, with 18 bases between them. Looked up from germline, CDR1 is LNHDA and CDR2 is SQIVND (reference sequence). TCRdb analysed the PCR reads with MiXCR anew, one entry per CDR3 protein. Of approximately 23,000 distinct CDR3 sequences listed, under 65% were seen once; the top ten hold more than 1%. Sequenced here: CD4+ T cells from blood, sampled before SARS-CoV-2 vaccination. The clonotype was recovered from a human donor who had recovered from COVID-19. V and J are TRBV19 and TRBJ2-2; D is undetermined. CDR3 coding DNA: TGTGCCAGTGTGACTTCTTTCAGCCTAAACACCGGGGAGCTGTTTTTT. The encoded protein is CASVTSFSLNTGELFF.